This T cell receptor (beta chain) emerged from a study of blood T cell repertoires in COVID-19. Study-level background: Samples of COVID-19 (acute and convalescent) were obtained from the United States, Italy and Spain.

TCRdb keeps only in-frame clones here, not all; method: immunoSEQ multiplex PCR. This repertoire shows more than 95,000 clones, 92% found once; its top ten account for about 1.9%. V was trimmed by 1 base and J by 3 bases, leaving 6 bases between them. The CDR3 extends over 14 amino acids. Germline CDR1 SGHTA, CDR2 FQGNSA. Specimen: peripheral blood. The receptor's source is a man aged 45-65 years with COVID-19, enrolled during active disease. The chain recombines TRBV7-2 with TRBJ1-4; D may be TRBD1 (5 bases). The CDR3: CASSLGQPNEKLFF. Written as DNA, the CDR3 is TGTGCCAGCAGCTTAGGACAGCCTAATGAAAAACTGTTTTTT.